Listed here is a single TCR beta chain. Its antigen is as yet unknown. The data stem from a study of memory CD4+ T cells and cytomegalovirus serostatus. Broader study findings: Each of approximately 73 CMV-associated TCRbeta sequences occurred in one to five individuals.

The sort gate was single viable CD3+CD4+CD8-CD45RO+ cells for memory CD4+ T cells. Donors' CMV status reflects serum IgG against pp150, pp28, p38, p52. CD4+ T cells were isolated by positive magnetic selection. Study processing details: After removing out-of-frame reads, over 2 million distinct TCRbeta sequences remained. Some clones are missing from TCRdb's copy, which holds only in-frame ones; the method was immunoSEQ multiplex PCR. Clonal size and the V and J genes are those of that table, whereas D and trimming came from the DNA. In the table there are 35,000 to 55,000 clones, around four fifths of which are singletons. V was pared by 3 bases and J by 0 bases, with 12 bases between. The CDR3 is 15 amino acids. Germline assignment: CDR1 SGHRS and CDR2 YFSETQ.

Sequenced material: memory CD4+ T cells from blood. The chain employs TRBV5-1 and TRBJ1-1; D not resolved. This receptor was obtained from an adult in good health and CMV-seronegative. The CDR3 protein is CASSSHNPMNTEAFF. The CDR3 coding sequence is TGCGCCAGCAGCTCACACAACCCTATGAACACTGAAGCTTTCTTT.